The 9 T cell receptor beta chains below all came from one sample that was sequenced in a study of T-cell reconstitution after alpha-beta-depleted transplantation in children. TCRbeta library construction was performed incorporating unique molecular identifiers. TCRdb processed the PCR reads anew with MiXCR; each CDR3 protein has one entry. The sample gives 500,000 to 750,000 distinct CDR3 sequences, roughly 13% of which show up once; around 2% is in the top ten. Source: PBMCs, mostly from graft donor cells, taken 360 days after TCRalphabeta/CD19-depleted stem cell transplant. These receptors all stem from a male patient younger than 18 who had a stem cell transplant for acute myeloid leukemia, so the T cells may come from the graft donor.

V usage is TRBV29-1 and J usage is TRBJ2-1, with D perhaps matching TRBD1 or TRBD2 (5 bases each). The CDR3 is 13 residues long. Trimming shortened V by 3 bases and J by 3 bases, and 9 bases separated the two germline ends. Per germline, CDR1 SQVTM and CDR2 ANQGSEA. The CDR3 DNA is TGCAGCGTTGAGGGACCTATCTACAATGAGCAGTTCTTC. This translates into CSVEGPIYNEQFF.

This clonotype was counted between two and nine times. The CDR3 loop is CASYGAADTQYF. DNA for the CDR3: TGTGCCAGCTACGGGGCGGCAGATACGCAGTATTTT. The chain links TRBV2 to TRBJ2-3; possibly TRBD1 or TRBD2 for D (5 bases each). Germline V gene sequence: CDR1 SNHLY, CDR2 FYNNEI. CDR3 length: 12 amino acids. The V gene lost 8 bases and the J gene lost 4 bases, with 10 bases spanning the gap.

At least ten counts were recorded for this clonotype. This rearrangement joins TRBV7-2 to TRBJ2-7; D is undetermined. CDR1 SGHTA and CDR2 FQGNSA come from the germline V gene. The CDR3 covers 14 residues. Trimming cost V 2 bases and J 4 bases, with 12 bases left between them. This chain's CDR3 is CASSLQPAVYEQYF. DNA for the CDR3: TGTGCCAGCAGCTTACAGCCGGCGGTGTACGAGCAGTACTTC.

The CDR3 sequence is CSVEVAGGIWEQYF. The CDR3 bases are TGCAGCGTTGAAGTAGCGGGAGGAATTTGGGAGCAGTACTTC. The J gene is TRBJ2-7, the V gene TRBV29-1; 10 bases match TRBD2. CDR3 size: 14 residues. Germline V gene lookup returns CDR1 SQVTM and CDR2 ANQGSEA. V shed 1 base and J 7 bases; nucleotides not matched to a gene: 7.

The chain carries TRBV5-6 and TRBJ2-1; 7 positions agree with TRBD1. The germline gives CDR1 SGHDT, CDR2 YYEEEE. V was clipped by 4 bases and J by 3 bases; unmatched bases: 7. This CDR3 contains 15 residues. The CDR3: CASSVTGSGYNEQFF. In DNA, the CDR3 is TGTGCCAGCAGCGTGACAGGGTCGGGCTACAATGAGCAGTTCTTC. Using reference TRBV5-6 and TRBJ2-1 for the parts outside the CDR3, the full variable domain is DAGVTQSPTHLIKTRGQQVTLRCSPKSGHDTVSWYQQALGQGPQFIFQYYEEEERQRGNFPDRFSGHQFPNYSSELNVNALLLGDSALYLCASSVTGSGYNEQFFGPGTRLTVL.

This clonotype has a handful of counts. This rearrangement joins TRBV12-3 or TRBV12-4 to TRBJ2-5; D not resolved. CDR3 size: 14 residues. V was pared by 7 bases and J by 0 bases, with 12 bases between. The CDR3 region has the DNA TGTGCCAGCACCCTCGATCCCTACCAAGAGACCCAGTACTTC. The encoded protein is CASTLDPYQETQYF.

V gene TRBV29-1 combines with J gene TRBJ1-1; TRBD1 matches at 11 bases. This CDR3 spans 15 amino acids. The ends lost 8 bases at V and 1 base at J; junction bases unmatched: 9. Germline values: CDR1 SQVTM, CDR2 ANQGSEA. The CDR3 DNA follows: TGCAGCCTCCGCGGGACAGGGGGAAGGAACACTGAAGCTTTCTTT. Translated: CSLRGTGGRNTEAFF.

This chain joins TRBV4-3 and TRBJ2-7; no clear D. Germline-derived CDR1 and CDR2 are LGHNA and YSLEER. There are 14 residues in the CDR3. V gave up 1 base and J gave up 4 bases, with 11 bases separating them. The CDR3 loop is CASSQGSESYEQYF. The DNA for the CDR3 is TGCGCCAGCAGCCAAGGTTCCGAATCTTACGAGCAGTACTTC.

The chain employs TRBV18 and TRBJ2-5; no clear D gene. V was cut by 1 base and J by 0 bases, with 9 bases left in between. Germline V gives CDR1 KGHSH, CDR2 LQKENI. There are 15 residues in the CDR3. CDR3 amino acids: CASSPRVGYQETQYF. Written as DNA, the CDR3 is TGTGCCAGCTCACCACGGGTAGGGTACCAAGAGACCCAGTACTTC.